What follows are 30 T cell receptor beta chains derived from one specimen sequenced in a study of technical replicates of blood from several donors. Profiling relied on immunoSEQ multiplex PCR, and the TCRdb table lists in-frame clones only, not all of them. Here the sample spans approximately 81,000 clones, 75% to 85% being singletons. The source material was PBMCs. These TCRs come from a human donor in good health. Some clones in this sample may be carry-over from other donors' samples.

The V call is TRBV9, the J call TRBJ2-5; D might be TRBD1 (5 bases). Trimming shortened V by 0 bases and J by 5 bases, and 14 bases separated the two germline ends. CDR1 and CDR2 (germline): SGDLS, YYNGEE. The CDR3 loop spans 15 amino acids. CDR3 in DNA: TGTGCCAGCAGCGTAGATGTGGGGCCCGGGGAGACCCAGTACTTC. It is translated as CASSVDVGPGETQYF.

The DNA of the CDR3 is TGTGCCAGCAACTTCTACCGGGACAGGGGTCACGAGCAGTACTTC. Protein: CASNFYRDRGHEQYF. This chain uses TRBV6-1 with TRBJ2-7; TRBD1 matches at 10 bases. This CDR3 has 15 residues. Germline CDR1 is MNHNS and CDR2 is SASEGT. The junction had 11 bases not matched to a gene; V was cut back by 7 bases and J by 5 bases.

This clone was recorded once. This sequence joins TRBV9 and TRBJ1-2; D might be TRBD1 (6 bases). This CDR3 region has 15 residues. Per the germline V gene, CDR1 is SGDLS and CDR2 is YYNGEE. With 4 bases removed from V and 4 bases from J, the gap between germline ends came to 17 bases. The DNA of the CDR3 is TGTGCCAGCAGCACCGACCAGGGGTCGGGCTATGGCTACACCTTC. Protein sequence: CASSTDQGSGYGYTF.

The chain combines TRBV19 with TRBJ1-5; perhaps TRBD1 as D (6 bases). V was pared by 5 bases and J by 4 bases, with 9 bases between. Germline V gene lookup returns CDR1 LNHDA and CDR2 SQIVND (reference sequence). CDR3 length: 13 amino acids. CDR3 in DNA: TGTGCCAGTAGTTTAGGACAGAATCAGCCCCAGCATTTT. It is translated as CASSLGQNQPQHF.

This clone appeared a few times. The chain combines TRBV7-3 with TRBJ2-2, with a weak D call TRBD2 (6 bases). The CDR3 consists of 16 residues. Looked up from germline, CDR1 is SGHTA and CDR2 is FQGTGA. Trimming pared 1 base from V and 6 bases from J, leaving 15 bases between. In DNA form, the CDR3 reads TGTGCCAGCAGCTTAAACTCGGCGGGGAAAGCCGGGGAGCTGTTTTTT. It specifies CASSLNSAGKAGELFF.

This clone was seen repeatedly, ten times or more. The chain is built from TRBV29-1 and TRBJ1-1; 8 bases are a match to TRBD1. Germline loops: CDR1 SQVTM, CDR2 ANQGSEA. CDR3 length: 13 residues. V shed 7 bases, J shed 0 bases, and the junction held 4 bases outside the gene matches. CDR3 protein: CSASDRVNTEAFF. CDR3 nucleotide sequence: TGCAGCGCCTCGGACAGGGTGAACACTGAAGCTTTCTTT.

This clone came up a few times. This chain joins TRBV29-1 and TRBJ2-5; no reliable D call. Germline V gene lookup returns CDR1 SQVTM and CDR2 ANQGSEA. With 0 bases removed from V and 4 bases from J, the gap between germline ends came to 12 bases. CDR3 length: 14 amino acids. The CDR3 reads CSVEDSPVRETQYF. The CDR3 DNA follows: TGCAGCGTTGAAGACTCTCCGGTTAGAGAGACCCAGTACTTC.

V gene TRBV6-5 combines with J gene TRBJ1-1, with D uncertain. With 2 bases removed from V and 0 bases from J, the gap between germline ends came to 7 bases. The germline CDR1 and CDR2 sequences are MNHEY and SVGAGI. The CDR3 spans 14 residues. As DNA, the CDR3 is TGTGCCAGCAGTTACAGAGTCATGAACACTGAAGCTTTCTTT. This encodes CASSYRVMNTEAFF.

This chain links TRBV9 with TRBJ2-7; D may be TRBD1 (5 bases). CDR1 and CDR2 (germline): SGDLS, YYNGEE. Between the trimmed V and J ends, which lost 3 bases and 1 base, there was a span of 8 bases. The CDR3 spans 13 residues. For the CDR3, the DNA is TGTGCCAGCAGCGGTTACAGGTCCTACGAGCAGTACTTC. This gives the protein CASSGYRSYEQYF.

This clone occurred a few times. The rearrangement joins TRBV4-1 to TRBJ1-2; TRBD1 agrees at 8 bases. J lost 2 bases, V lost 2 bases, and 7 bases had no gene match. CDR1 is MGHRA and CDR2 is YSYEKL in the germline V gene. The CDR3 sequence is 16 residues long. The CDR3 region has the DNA TGCGCCAGCAGCCAACCCCGACAGGGGCGGAACTATGGCTACACCTTC. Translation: CASSQPRQGRNYGYTF.

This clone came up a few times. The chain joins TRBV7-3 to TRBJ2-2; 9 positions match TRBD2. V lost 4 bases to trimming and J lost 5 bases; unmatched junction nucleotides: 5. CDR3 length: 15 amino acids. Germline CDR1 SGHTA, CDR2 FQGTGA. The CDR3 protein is CASSSAGGRTGELFF. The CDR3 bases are TGTGCCAGCAGCTCGGCGGGGGGGAGGACCGGGGAGCTGTTTTTT.

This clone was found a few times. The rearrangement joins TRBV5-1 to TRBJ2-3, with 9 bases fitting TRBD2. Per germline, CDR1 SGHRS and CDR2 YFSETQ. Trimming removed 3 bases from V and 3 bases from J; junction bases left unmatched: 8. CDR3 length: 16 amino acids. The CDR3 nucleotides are TGCGCCAGCAGCTCACGGATCCTAGCGGGGACAGATACGCAGTATTTT. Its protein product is CASSSRILAGTDTQYF.

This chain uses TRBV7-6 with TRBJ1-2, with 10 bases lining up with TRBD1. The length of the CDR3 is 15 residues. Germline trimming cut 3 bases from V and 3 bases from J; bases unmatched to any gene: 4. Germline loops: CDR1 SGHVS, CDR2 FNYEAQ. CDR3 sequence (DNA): TGTGCCAGCAGCTTGACCGGGACAGGGGACTATGGCTACACCTTC. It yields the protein CASSLTGTGDYGYTF.

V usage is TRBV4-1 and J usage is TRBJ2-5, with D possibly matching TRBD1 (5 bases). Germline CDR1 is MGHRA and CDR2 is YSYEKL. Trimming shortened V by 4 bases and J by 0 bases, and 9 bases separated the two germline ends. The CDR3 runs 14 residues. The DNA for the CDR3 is TGCGCCAGCAGCCGCAGGGTATACCAAGAGACCCAGTACTTC. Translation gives CASSRRVYQETQYF.

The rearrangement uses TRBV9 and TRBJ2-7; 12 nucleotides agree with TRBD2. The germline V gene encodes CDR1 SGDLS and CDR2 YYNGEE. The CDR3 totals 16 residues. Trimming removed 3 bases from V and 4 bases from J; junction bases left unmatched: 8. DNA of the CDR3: TGTGCCAGCAGCGCACCCGGGACTAGCGGGTTTTACGAGCAGTACTTC. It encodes CASSAPGTSGFYEQYF.

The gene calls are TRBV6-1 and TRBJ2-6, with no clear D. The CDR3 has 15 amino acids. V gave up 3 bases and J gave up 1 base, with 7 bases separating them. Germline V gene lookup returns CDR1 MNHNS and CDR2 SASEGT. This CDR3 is CASSEAVSGANVLTF. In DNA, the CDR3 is TGTGCCAGCAGTGAGGCAGTTTCTGGGGCCAACGTCCTGACTTTC.

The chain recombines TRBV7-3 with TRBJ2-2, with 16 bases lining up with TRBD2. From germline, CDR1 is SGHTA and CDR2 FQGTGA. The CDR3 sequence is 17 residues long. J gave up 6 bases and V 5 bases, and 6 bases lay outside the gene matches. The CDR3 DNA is TGTGCCAGCAGCACGGGACTAGCGGGAGGGTATTCCGGGGAGCTGTTTTTT. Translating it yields CASSTGLAGGYSGELFF. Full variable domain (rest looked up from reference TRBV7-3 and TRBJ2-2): GAGVSQTPSNKVTEKGKYVELRCDPISGHTALYWYRQSLGQGPEFLIYFQGTGAADDSGLPNDRFFAVRPEGSVSTLKIQRTERGDSAVYLCASSTGLAGGYSGELFFGEGSRLTVL.

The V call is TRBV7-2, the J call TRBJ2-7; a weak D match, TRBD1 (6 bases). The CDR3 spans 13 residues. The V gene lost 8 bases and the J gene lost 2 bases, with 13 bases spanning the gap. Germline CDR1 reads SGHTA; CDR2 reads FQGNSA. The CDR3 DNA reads TGTGCCAGCGGCTGGGACACAGCCTACGAGCAGTACTTC. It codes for CASGWDTAYEQYF.

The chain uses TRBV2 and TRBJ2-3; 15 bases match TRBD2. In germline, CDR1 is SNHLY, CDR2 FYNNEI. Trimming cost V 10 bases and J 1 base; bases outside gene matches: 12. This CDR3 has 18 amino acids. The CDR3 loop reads CAISQGLAGGPGTDTQYF. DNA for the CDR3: TGTGCCATCTCACAAGGACTAGCGGGGGGGCCGGGCACAGATACGCAGTATTTT.

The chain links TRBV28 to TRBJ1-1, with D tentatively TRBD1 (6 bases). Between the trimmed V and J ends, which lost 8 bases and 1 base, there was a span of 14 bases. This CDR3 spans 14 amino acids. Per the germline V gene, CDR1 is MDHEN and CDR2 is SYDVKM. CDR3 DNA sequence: TGTGCCAGCGTGGGAGGGGGGGGGAACACTGAAGCTTTCTTT. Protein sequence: CASVGGGGNTEAFF.

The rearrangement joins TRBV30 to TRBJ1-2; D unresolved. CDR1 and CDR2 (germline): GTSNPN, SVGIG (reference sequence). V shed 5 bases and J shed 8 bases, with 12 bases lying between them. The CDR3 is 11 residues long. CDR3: CAWQRPRGYTF. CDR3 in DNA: TGTGCCTGGCAACGGCCGAGGGGCTACACCTTC.

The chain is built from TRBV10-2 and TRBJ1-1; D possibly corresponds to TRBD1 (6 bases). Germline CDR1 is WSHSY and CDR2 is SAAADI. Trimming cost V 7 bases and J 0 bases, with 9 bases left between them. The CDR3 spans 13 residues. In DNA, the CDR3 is TGCGCCAGCAACAGGGCAATGAACACTGAAGCTTTCTTT. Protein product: CASNRAMNTEAFF.

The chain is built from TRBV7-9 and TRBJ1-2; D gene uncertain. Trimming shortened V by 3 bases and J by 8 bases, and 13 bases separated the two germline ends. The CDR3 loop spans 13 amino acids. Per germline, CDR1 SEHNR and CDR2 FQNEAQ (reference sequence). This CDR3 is CASSFHGVEGYTF. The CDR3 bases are TGTGCCAGCAGCTTTCACGGGGTAGAGGGCTACACCTTC.

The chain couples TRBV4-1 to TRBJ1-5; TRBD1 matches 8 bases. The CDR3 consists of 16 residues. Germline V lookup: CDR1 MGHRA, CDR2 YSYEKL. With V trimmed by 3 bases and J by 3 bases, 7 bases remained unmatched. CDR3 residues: CASSHVDRGDNQPQHF. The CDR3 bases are TGCGCCAGCAGCCATGTTGACAGGGGTGACAATCAGCCCCAGCATTTT.

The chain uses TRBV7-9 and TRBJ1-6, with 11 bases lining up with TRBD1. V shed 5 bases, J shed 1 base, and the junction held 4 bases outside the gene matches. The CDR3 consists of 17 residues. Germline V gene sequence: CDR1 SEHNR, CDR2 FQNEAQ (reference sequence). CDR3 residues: CASSPGQGVSYNSPLHF. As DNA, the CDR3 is TGTGCCAGCAGCCCGGGACAGGGGGTATCCTATAATTCACCCCTCCACTTT.

DNA for the CDR3: TGTGCCAGCAGTGAAGACGGGAGTTACCAGCCCCAGCATTTT. This encodes CASSEDGSYQPQHF. This chain connects TRBV6-1 to TRBJ1-5; D unresolved. Germline-derived CDR1 and CDR2 are MNHNS and SASEGT. The CDR3 loop spans 14 amino acids. Trimming took 1 base from V and 7 from J, leaving 11 bases between them.

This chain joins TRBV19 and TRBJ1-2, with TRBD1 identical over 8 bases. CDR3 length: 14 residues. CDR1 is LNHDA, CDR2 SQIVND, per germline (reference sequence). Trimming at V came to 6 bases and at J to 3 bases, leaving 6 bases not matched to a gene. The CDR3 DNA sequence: TGTGCCAGTAGCCCAGGGGGCGCAGACTATGGCTACACCTTC. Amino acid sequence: CASSPGGADYGYTF. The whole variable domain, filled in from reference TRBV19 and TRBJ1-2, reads DGGITQSPKYLFRKEGQNVTLSCEQNLNHDAMYWYRQDPGQGLRLIYYSQIVNDFQKGDIAEGYSVSREKKESFPLTVTSAQKNPTAFYLCASSPGGADYGYTFGSGTRLTVV.

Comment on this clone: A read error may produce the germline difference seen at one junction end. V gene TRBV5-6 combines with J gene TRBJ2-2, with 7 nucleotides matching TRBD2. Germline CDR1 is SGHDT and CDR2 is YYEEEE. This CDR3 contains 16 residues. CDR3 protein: CANSLYSGPTDGELFF. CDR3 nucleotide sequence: TGTGCCAACAGCTTATATAGCGGGCCCACGGACGGGGAGCTGTTTTTT.

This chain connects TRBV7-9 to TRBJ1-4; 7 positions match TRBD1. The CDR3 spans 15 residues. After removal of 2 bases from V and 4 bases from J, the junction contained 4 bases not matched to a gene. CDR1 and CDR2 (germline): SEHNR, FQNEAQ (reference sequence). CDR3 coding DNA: TGTGCCAGCAGCTTAAGAACAGGGGATAATGAAAAACTGTTTTTT. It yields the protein CASSLRTGDNEKLFF. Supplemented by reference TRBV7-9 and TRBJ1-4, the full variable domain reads DTGVSQNPRHKITKRGQNVTFRCDPISEHNRLYWYRQTLGQGPEFLTYFQNEAQLEKSRLLSDRFSAERPKGSFSTLEIQRTEQGDSAMYLCASSLRTGDNEKLFFGSGTQLSVL.

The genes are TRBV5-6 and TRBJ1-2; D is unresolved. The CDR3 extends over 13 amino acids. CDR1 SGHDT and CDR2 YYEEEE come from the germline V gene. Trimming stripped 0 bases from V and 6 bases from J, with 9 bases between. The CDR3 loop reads CASSLVADHGYTF. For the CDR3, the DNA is TGTGCCAGCAGCTTGGTGGCGGATCATGGCTACACCTTC.